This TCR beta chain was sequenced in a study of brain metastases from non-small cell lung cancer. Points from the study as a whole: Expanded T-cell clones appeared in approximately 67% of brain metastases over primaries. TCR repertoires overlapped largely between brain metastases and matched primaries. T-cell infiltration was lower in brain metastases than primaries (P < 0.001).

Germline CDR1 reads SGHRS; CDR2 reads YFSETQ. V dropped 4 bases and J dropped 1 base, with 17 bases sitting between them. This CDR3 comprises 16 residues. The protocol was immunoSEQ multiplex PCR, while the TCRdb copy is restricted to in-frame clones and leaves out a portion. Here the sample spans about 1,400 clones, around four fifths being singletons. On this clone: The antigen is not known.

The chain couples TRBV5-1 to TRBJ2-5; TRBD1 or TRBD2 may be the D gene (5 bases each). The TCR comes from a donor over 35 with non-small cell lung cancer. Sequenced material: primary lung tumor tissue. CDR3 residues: CASSPSEGSVQETQYF. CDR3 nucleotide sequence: TGCGCCAGCAGCCCGTCTGAGGGGTCGGTCCAAGAGACCCAGTACTTC.